Presented here are 27 T cell receptor beta chains from one specimen sequenced in a study of cytomegalovirus exposure and HLA in healthy donors. The PCR ran on 60 Vbeta and 13 Jbeta primers. TCRdb's table, derived via immunoSEQ multiplex PCR, lists solely in-frame clones and lacks some. This table has about 150,000 clones, 68% appearing once. The sample comprised PBMCs. The source is a man between 60 and 75 years old in good health and CMV-seronegative.

CDR3 nucleotides: TGTGCCAGCAGCCCGGAGGCGGGTCTCGATCAGCCCCAGCATTTT. Translation: CASSPEAGLDQPQHF. The chain joins TRBV16 to TRBJ1-5; D is uncertain. The germline V gene has CDR1 KGHSY and CDR2 FQNENV. V lost 4 bases, J lost 5 bases, and 15 bases lay in between. CDR3 size: 15 residues.

Concerning this clone: The sample carries other DNA sequences with the same CDR3. The rearrangement links TRBV30 to TRBJ1-5, with D possibly being TRBD1 (5 bases). The V and J ends lost 3 bases and 4 bases respectively, with 10 bases between them. The CDR3 runs to 13 residues. Germline assignment: CDR1 GTSNPN and CDR2 SVGIG (reference sequence). The CDR3 region is CAWRSQGNQPQHF. The CDR3 DNA is TGTGCCTGGAGGAGTCAGGGTAATCAGCCCCAGCATTTT.

The gene calls are TRBV5-6 and TRBJ2-5; D possibly corresponds to TRBD1 (5 bases). Germline CDR1 and CDR2: SGHDT and YYEEEE. Between the trimmed V and J ends, which lost 3 bases and 6 bases, there was a span of 12 bases. This CDR3 has 13 amino acids. The CDR3 nucleotides are TGTGCCAGCAGCTCGCAGGGTACGAAGACCCAGTACTTC. It encodes CASSSQGTKTQYF.

This chain links TRBV5-4 with TRBJ2-7; 9 nucleotides line up with TRBD2. Trimming removed 0 bases from V and 12 bases from J; junction bases left unmatched: 4. The CDR3 consists of 12 residues. The V gene's germline CDR1 is SGHNT and CDR2 YYREEE (reference sequence). The CDR3 spells CASSLDSGSRYF. DNA for the CDR3: TGTGCCAGCAGCTTGGATAGCGGGAGTAGGTACTTC.

The chain is built from TRBV5-1 and TRBJ2-1, with 9 bases lining up with TRBD2. V lost 4 bases to trimming and J lost 3 bases; unmatched junction nucleotides: 5. The CDR3 has 15 amino acids. CDR1 and CDR2 from the germline V gene are SGHRS and YFSETQ. CDR3 sequence: CASSPTSGNYNEQFF. The CDR3, as DNA: TGCGCCAGCAGCCCGACTAGCGGAAACTACAATGAGCAGTTCTTC. Full variable domain (rest looked up from reference TRBV5-1 and TRBJ2-1): KAGVTQTPRYLIKTRGQQVTLSCSPISGHRSVSWYQQTPGQGLQFLFEYFSETQRNKGNFPGRFSGRQFSNSRSEMNVSTLELGDSALYLCASSPTSGNYNEQFFGPGTRLTVL.

This clone was counted a few times. The V gene is TRBV30, the J gene TRBJ1-3, with TRBD1 matching over 9 bases. Germline V gives CDR1 GTSNPN, CDR2 SVGIG (reference sequence). This CDR3 is 15 amino acids long. V shed 2 bases, J shed 3 bases, and the junction held 5 bases outside the gene matches. This CDR3 reads CAWSLGTGSGNTIYF. Here the CDR3 DNA reads TGTGCCTGGAGTTTAGGGACAGGGAGTGGAAACACCATATATTTT.

The chain has TRBV29-1 and TRBJ1-1; 7 positions agree with TRBD1. V gave up 4 bases and J gave up 0 bases; unmatched junction bases: 5. Germline V CDR1 and CDR2: SQVTM, ANQGSEA. The CDR3 has 14 residues. This chain's CDR3 is CSVGRGQLNTEAFF. The CDR3 DNA reads TGCAGCGTTGGGAGGGGACAGTTGAACACTGAAGCTTTCTTT.

The rearrangement joins TRBV11-3 to TRBJ2-5; 13 nucleotides agree with TRBD2. This CDR3 has 18 residues. Germline V gives CDR1 SGHNT, CDR2 YENEEA. The junction had 6 bases not matched to a gene; V was cut back by 1 base and J by 1 base. The CDR3 region is CASSLGDRLAGGQETQYF. In nucleotides, the CDR3 is TGTGCCAGCAGCTTAGGGGACAGACTAGCGGGAGGCCAAGAGACCCAGTACTTC. The full variable domain, completed using reference TRBV11-3 and TRBJ2-5, is EAGVVQSPRYKIIEKKQPVAFWCNPISGHNTLYWYLQNLGQGPELLIRYENEEAVDDSQLPKDRFSAERLKGVDSTLKIQPAELGDSAVYLCASSLGDRLAGGQETQYFGPGTRLLVL.

The rearrangement joins TRBV18 to TRBJ1-3; D ambiguous. CDR3 length: 15 amino acids. Trimming took 2 bases from V and 0 from J, leaving 8 bases between them. Germline values: CDR1 KGHSH, CDR2 LQKENI. The CDR3 loop reads CASSPSGNSGNTIYF. Here the CDR3 DNA reads TGTGCCAGCTCACCATCAGGCAACTCTGGAAACACCATATATTTT.

The J gene is TRBJ2-2, the V gene TRBV19, with D perhaps matching TRBD1 (5 bases). Germline V lookup: CDR1 LNHDA, CDR2 SQIVND (reference sequence). Trimming shortened V by 7 bases and J by 3 bases, and 24 bases separated the two germline ends. CDR3 length equals 18 residues. CDR3 nucleotide sequence: TGTGCCAGTAATAGATGGGTTTATGGCCAGGGCGACACCGGGGAGCTGTTTTTT. Amino acid sequence: CASNRWVYGQGDTGELFF.

The rearrangement joins TRBV7-2 to TRBJ2-2, with D unresolved. Germline assignment: CDR1 SGHTA and CDR2 FQGNSA. The CDR3 contains 15 residues. V gave up 6 bases and J gave up 3 bases, with 14 bases separating them. CDR3 nucleotide sequence: TGTGCCAGCAGGCTTTGGGCCGGCCACACCGGGGAGCTGTTTTTT. Its protein is CASRLWAGHTGELFF.

CDR3 sequence (DNA): TGTGCCAGCAGTCTTACCAGTATTCTCACTAATGAAAAACTGTTTTTT. Translated, it gives CASSLTSILTNEKLFF. This chain uses TRBV28 with TRBJ1-4; no reliable D call. CDR1 is MDHEN and CDR2 is SYDVKM in the germline V gene. The V end lost 5 bases, the J end lost 2 bases, and 15 bases lay between the germline ends. The length of the CDR3 is 16 residues.

This clone was picked up a small number of times. The V gene is TRBV27, the J gene TRBJ1-6; D unresolved. This CDR3 region has 13 residues. V gave up 6 bases and J gave up 10 bases, with 13 bases separating them. The V gene's germline CDR1 is MNHEY and CDR2 SMNVEV (reference sequence). This CDR3 reads CASRARRASPLHF. The CDR3 DNA reads as TGTGCCAGCAGGGCGCGGAGGGCATCACCCCTCCACTTT.

The V gene is TRBV6-6, the J gene TRBJ1-5; D possibly corresponds to TRBD1 (5 bases). This CDR3 is 14 amino acids long. The germline V gene encodes CDR1 MNHNY and CDR2 SVGAGI (reference sequence). Trimming shortened V by 2 bases and J by 8 bases, and 13 bases separated the two germline ends. CDR3 sequence (DNA): TGTGCCAGCAGTTACGGGAGGGGTTTAAAGCCCCAGCATTTT. Its translation is CASSYGRGLKPQHF.

The rearrangement joins TRBV2 to TRBJ2-7; the D gene is possibly TRBD2 (5 bases). V was trimmed by 5 bases and J by 2 bases, leaving 13 bases between them. Germline V lookup: CDR1 SNHLY, CDR2 FYNNEI. The CDR3 has 14 residues. Here the CDR3 DNA reads TGTGCCAGCAGTAGGTGGGAGAAACCCTACGAGCAGTACTTC. Protein sequence: CASSRWEKPYEQYF.

The gene calls are TRBV28 and TRBJ2-7; no firm D call. V was pared by 5 bases and J by 5 bases, with 16 bases between. This CDR3 spans 14 amino acids. Germline assignment: CDR1 MDHEN and CDR2 SYDVKM. CDR3 sequence reads: CASSLISSFNEQYF. The CDR3, as DNA: TGTGCCAGCAGTCTGATTTCTAGTTTCAACGAGCAGTACTTC. Supplemented by reference TRBV28 and TRBJ2-7, the full variable domain reads DVKVTQSSRYLVKRTGEKVFLECVQDMDHENMFWYRQDPGLGLRLIYFSYDVKMKEKGDIPEGYSVSREKKERFSLILESASTNQTSMYLCASSLISSFNEQYFGPGTRLTVT.

The table lists this clone with a few counts. The rearrangement links TRBV5-1 to TRBJ2-2; possible D gene TRBD2, 6 bases. This CDR3 has 16 amino acids. V shed 1 base and J shed 2 bases, with 12 bases lying between them. CDR1 and CDR2 (germline): SGHRS, YFSETQ. The CDR3 loop reads CASSLMGGDNTGELFF. The CDR3 coding sequence is TGCGCCAGCAGCTTGATGGGAGGCGATAACACCGGGGAGCTGTTTTTT.

V is TRBV5-1 and J is TRBJ2-2, with D perhaps TRBD1 (6 bases). V gave up 7 bases and J gave up 0 bases, with 13 bases separating them. This CDR3 has 15 residues. Germline V gene sequence: CDR1 SGHRS, CDR2 YFSETQ. This CDR3 is CASGTTGPNTGELFF. The DNA of the CDR3 is TGCGCCAGCGGGACGACAGGCCCGAACACCGGGGAGCTGTTTTTT.

This CDR3 reads CASSSGLAGEETQYF. CDR3 coding DNA: TGCGCCAGCAGCTCGGGACTAGCGGGAGAAGAGACCCAGTACTTC. The V gene is TRBV5-1, the J gene TRBJ2-5; 14 nucleotides align to TRBD2. The CDR3 sequence is 15 residues long. Germline V gene lookup returns CDR1 SGHRS and CDR2 YFSETQ. The J segment lost 3 bases and the V segment lost 3 bases, leaving 1 base of the junction unmatched.

Only a few counts were recorded for this clone. The rearrangement joins TRBV5-1 to TRBJ2-3; 11 nucleotides agree with TRBD2. CDR1 is SGHRS, CDR2 YFSETQ, per germline. J lost 4 bases, V lost 5 bases, and 12 bases had no gene match. CDR3 size: 17 residues. Here the CDR3 DNA reads TGCGCCAGCAGTTTAGCGGGAGGGCCAGTTGACGCAGATACGCAGTATTTT. As protein: CASSLAGGPVDADTQYF.

The genes are TRBV19 and TRBJ2-7; tentative D call: TRBD1 (6 bases). Trimming took off 5 bases at V and 2 bases at J, with 22 bases between the two ends. This CDR3 comprises 17 residues. The germline CDR1 and CDR2 sequences are LNHDA and SQIVND (reference sequence). Here the CDR3 reads CASSWRSDRTRPYEQYF. CDR3 coding DNA: TGTGCCAGTAGTTGGCGCTCCGACAGGACTCGTCCCTACGAGCAGTACTTC.

This chain links TRBV27 with TRBJ1-1; TRBD1 matches at 8 bases. After removal of 4 bases from V and 4 bases from J, the junction contained 8 bases not matched to a gene. Germline CDR1 and CDR2: MNHEY and SMNVEV (reference sequence). The length of the CDR3 is 15 residues. The CDR3 sequence: CASSWGTGLFTEAFF. The CDR3 DNA reads as TGTGCCAGCAGTTGGGGGACAGGTTTGTTCACTGAAGCTTTCTTT.

This clone was detected only a few times. The chain recombines TRBV28 with TRBJ2-7, with 12 bases aligning to TRBD2. Germline V CDR1 and CDR2: MDHEN, SYDVKM. J was trimmed by 4 bases and V by 7 bases; bases with no gene match: 8. CDR3 length: 15 amino acids. The CDR3 region is CASISGTSGFYEQYF. The CDR3 DNA sequence: TGTGCCAGCATTTCCGGGACTAGCGGGTTTTACGAGCAGTACTTC.

The chain employs TRBV7-2 and TRBJ1-1; 8 bases align to TRBD1. Trimming at V came to 4 bases and at J to 1 base, leaving 5 bases not matched to a gene. The germline V gene encodes CDR1 SGHTA and CDR2 FQGNSA. The CDR3 loop spans 15 amino acids. CDR3 sequence: CASSSRQGWNTEAFF. CDR3 nucleotides: TGTGCCAGCAGCTCACGACAGGGGTGGAACACTGAAGCTTTCTTT.

This clone was found a few times. The chain recombines TRBV5-4 with TRBJ2-3; 8 bases align to TRBD1. After removal of 4 bases from V and 2 bases from J, the junction contained 6 bases not matched to a gene. This CDR3 comprises 15 residues. Germline-derived CDR1 and CDR2 are SGHNT and YYREEE (reference sequence). The DNA of the CDR3 is TGTGCCAGCAGCCCCCGACAGGGGAACACAGATACGCAGTATTTT. The encoded protein is CASSPRQGNTDTQYF.

V and J are TRBV30 and TRBJ1-5; tentative D call: TRBD1 (5 bases). The germline V gene encodes CDR1 GTSNPN and CDR2 SVGIG (reference sequence). V gave up 1 base and J gave up 3 bases, with 13 bases separating them. The CDR3 covers 15 residues. The CDR3 loop is CAWSEGVPHNQPQHF. In DNA form, the CDR3 reads TGTGCCTGGAGTGAAGGGGTCCCCCACAATCAGCCCCAGCATTTT.

This chain's CDR3 is CASSLERTDTQYF. Written as DNA, the CDR3 is TGTGCCAGCAGTTTAGAGCGTACAGATACGCAGTATTTT. V gene TRBV27 combines with J gene TRBJ2-3; D uncertain. Germline loops: CDR1 MNHEY, CDR2 SMNVEV (reference sequence). Trimming took off 2 bases at V and 3 bases at J, with 6 bases between the two ends. CDR3 length: 13 residues.